These 8 T cell receptor beta chains were all obtained from the same sample, sequenced in a study of CD8+ T cells in alopecia areata. The treatment was: oral pan-JAK inhibitor, 5-10 mg twice daily. cDNA serving as the sequencing template came from extracted, reverse transcribed RNA. Assay: immunoSEQ multiplex PCR; the TCRdb copy retains only in-frame clones and omits some. Of 170,000 or so clones listed, approximately 65% are singletons. This specimen was CD4+ T cells sorted from blood, taken at week 4, from a patient treated with tofacitinib. The receptors stem from a human donor with alopecia areata.

The chain links TRBV29-1 to TRBJ2-4, with D unresolved. V was cut by 5 bases and J by 4 bases, with 9 bases left in between. The length of the CDR3 is 12 residues. The V gene's germline CDR1 is SQVTM and CDR2 ANQGSEA. This chain's CDR3 is CSVFQEKNIQYF. DNA for the CDR3: TGCAGCGTTTTCCAGGAGAAAAACATTCAGTACTTC.

A few counts support this clone. The gene calls are TRBV25-1 and TRBJ2-7; maybe TRBD1 (6 bases). From germline, CDR1 is MGHDK and CDR2 SYGVNS. This CDR3 has 14 residues. Trimming took 5 bases from V and 3 from J, leaving 14 bases between them. The CDR3 reads CASSRGQINYEQYF. The DNA for the CDR3 is TGTGCCAGCAGTCGGGGACAAATAAACTACGAGCAGTACTTC.

The rearrangement links TRBV9 to TRBJ2-3; 11 bases map to TRBD2. Germline V lookup: CDR1 SGDLS, CDR2 YYNGEE. Trimming cost V 3 bases and J 4 bases; bases outside gene matches: 7. This CDR3 contains 16 residues. The CDR3 is CASSAPTSGVSDTQYF. The CDR3 bases are TGTGCCAGCAGCGCCCCGACTAGCGGGGTCTCAGATACGCAGTATTTT.

The genes are TRBV4-1 and TRBJ2-1; 7 bases are shared with TRBD1. The junction had 10 bases not matched to a gene; V was cut back by 5 bases and J by 9 bases. The CDR3 runs to 14 residues. Germline CDR1 is MGHRA and CDR2 is YSYEKL. Here the CDR3 DNA reads TGCGCCAGCAGCATAGGCGACAGGGCTTTTGAGCAGTTCTTC. Translation: CASSIGDRAFEQFF.

V usage is TRBV7-8 and J usage is TRBJ2-3, with D possibly TRBD1 on 6 matching bases. Trimming cost V 8 bases and J 2 bases, with 17 bases left between them. This CDR3 has 15 residues. Germline V gene lookup returns CDR1 SGHVS and CDR2 FQNEAQ. The CDR3 reads CASRRYRDNTDTQYF. The DNA of the CDR3 is TGTGCCAGCCGACGGTACAGGGATAACACAGATACGCAGTATTTT.

To note about this clone: Other DNA sequences in this sample translate to the same CDR3. The rearrangement joins TRBV2 to TRBJ1-6; D unresolved. Germline-derived CDR1 and CDR2 are SNHLY and FYNNEI. The germline V and J ends were trimmed by 4 bases and 8 bases, with 6 bases remaining between them. The CDR3 covers 12 residues. In nucleotides, the CDR3 is TGTGCCAGCAGTGTGGGTGATTCACCCCTCCACTTT. It translates to CASSVGDSPLHF.

This clone has just one count. J is TRBJ2-5 and V is TRBV25-1, with 10 bases lining up with TRBD1. The CDR3 length is 12 residues. Germline V lookup: CDR1 MGHDK, CDR2 SYGVNS. Germline trimming cut 6 bases from V and 5 bases from J; bases unmatched to any gene: 0. CDR3 loop: CASRTGGETQYF. CDR3 DNA sequence: TGTGCCAGCAGGACAGGGGGCGAGACCCAGTACTTC.

V and J are TRBV2 and TRBJ2-4, with D possibly TRBD1 on 5 matching bases. This CDR3 is 13 amino acids long. CDR1 and CDR2 (germline): SNHLY, FYNNEI. The germline V and J ends were trimmed by 7 bases and 6 bases, with 13 bases remaining between them. As DNA, the CDR3 is TGTGCCAGCAACTTCGACAGATCAAACATTCAGTACTTC. Its protein product is CASNFDRSNIQYF.